The clone carrying this T cell receptor (beta chain) was seen a handful of times. The antigen remains unidentified. This sample was included in a study of T cell repertoires in cytomegalovirus infection. As for the study in general: Public TCR beta signatures marked donors with CMV infection and the matching HLA. The study's findings and limits: HLA-C-restricted, CMV-specific TCR beta clonotypes were dominant ex vivo.

TCRdb fed the reads into MiXCR, producing one record per CDR3 protein. Seen here are 150,000 to 190,000 distinct CDR3 sequences, around 22% observed once, and the top ten hold roughly 9.8%. The germline V gene encodes CDR1 SEHNR and CDR2 FQNEAQ (reference sequence). Trimming removed 2 bases from V and 2 bases from J, with 12 bases in between. The length of the CDR3 is 16 residues. Sequenced: PBMCs. The rearrangement uses TRBV7-9 and TRBJ2-2; D may match TRBD1 or TRBD2 (5 bases each). The source is a human donor in good health (CMV status not recorded). Some clones in this sample may be carry-over from other donors' samples. The CDR3 loop is CASSLLRGTNTGELFF. In nucleotides, the CDR3 is TGTGCCAGCAGCTTATTACGTGGGACCAACACCGGGGAGCTGTTTTTT. The whole variable domain, remainder taken from reference TRBV7-9 and TRBJ2-2, is DTGVSQNPRHKITKRGQNVTFRCDPISEHNRLYWYRQTLGQGPEFLTYFQNEAQLEKSRLLSDRFSAERPKGSFSTLEIQRTEQGDSAMYLCASSLLRGTNTGELFFGEGSRLTVL.